Below are 2 T cell receptor beta chains sequenced from a single sample in a study of blood T cell repertoires in COVID-19. The method was immunoSEQ multiplex PCR; TCRdb's version includes in-frame clones alone and lacks a portion of them. This sample carries about 100,000 clones, less than 85% of them seen once, and the ten largest clones take 15% to 20%. The source material was peripheral blood. These receptors came from a woman older than 75 with active or convalescent COVID-19.

The chain has TRBV5-6 and TRBJ2-1; 11 bases agree with TRBD2. CDR3 length equals 15 residues. CDR1 and CDR2 from the germline V gene are SGHDT and YYEEEE. The V gene end was trimmed by 4 bases and the J gene end by 7 bases; junction bases not matched to a gene: 7. The CDR3 DNA follows: TGTGCCAGCAGCCCCGGGACTAGCGGTTGGAATGAGCAGTTCTTC. As protein: CASSPGTSGWNEQFF.

The chain recombines TRBV9 with TRBJ1-1; maybe TRBD1 (5 bases). V was trimmed by 0 bases and J by 4 bases, leaving 16 bases between them. Germline CDR1 reads SGDLS; CDR2 reads YYNGEE. The CDR3 contains 16 residues. The CDR3 loop reads CASSVGAGEVGTEAFF. The CDR3, as DNA: TGTGCCAGCAGCGTAGGGGCGGGGGAGGTAGGCACTGAAGCTTTCTTT.